Judged by abundance, the clone carrying this T cell receptor beta chain is medium-sized. Antigen: not known. The data belong to a study of vaccination effects on CD4 cells after COVID-19. Study-level results: Vaccine-induced clones in healthy vaccinees cross-reacted with common cold coronaviruses in only 1 of 255 cases.

CDR3 length: 13 residues. Germline CDR1 reads LGHDT; CDR2 reads YNNKEL (reference sequence). V lost 6 bases, J lost 1 base, and 9 bases lay in between. Sequencing followed a ViraFEST assay step that expanded antigen-specific CD4+ T cells with viral peptide pools. Cells that had been cultured for roughly ten days were the source of isolated CD4+ T cells. Neither prior SARS-CoV-2 infection nor positive nucleocapsid antibodies were present in the vaccine recipients. They grew some 2 million PBMC in each well, adding 10 IU/ml IL-2 and 8 to 10 ug/ml peptides. Cultures had half their medium replaced with IL-2 medium on days 3 and 7. TCRdb keeps only in-frame clones here, not all; method: immunoSEQ multiplex PCR. Among 26,000 or so clones listed, around 75% were seen once.

The chain uses TRBV3-1 (or the pseudogene TRBV3-2) and TRBJ2-5; D ambiguous. The receptor's source is a human donor who received a COVID-19 vaccine. Sequencing used CD4+ T cells from PBMCs cultured with HCoV-NL63 spike peptides, obtained before COVID-19 vaccination. The CDR3 is CASSHRSQETQYF. CDR3 nucleotide sequence: TGTGCCAGCAGTCATAGGTCCCAAGAGACCCAGTACTTC.